Listed below are T cell receptor beta chains from one sample, sequenced in a study of glioma-infiltrating T cells after dendritic cell vaccination. The assay was immunoSEQ multiplex PCR, and TCRdb's table has in-frame clones only and misses some. The table shows roughly 80,000 clones, with roughly 91% occurring only once. This material consisted of blood, taken after dendritic cell vaccination. These receptors all stem from a human donor with glioblastoma. Each CDR3 is given with its conserved first and last residue. D genes are given only for firm matches. Size is omitted from some rows. Given values are once, few, many or a class for expanded clones.

D	V	size	J	CDR3	DNA
-	TRBV27	-	TRBJ2-1	CASSPDRSSYNEQFF	TGTGCCAGCAGTCCAGACAGAAGCTCCTACAATGAGCAGTTCTTC
-	TRBV19	-	TRBJ2-7	CASSIGPSYEQYF	TGTGCCAGTAGTATTGGCCCCTCCTACGAGCAGTACTTC
TRBD2	TRBV7-2	-	TRBJ2-7	CASTSLAATGEQYF	TGTGCCAGCACCTCACTAGCGGCAACGGGTGAGCAGTACTTC
-	TRBV7-9	-	TRBJ1-2	CASSLGGGEWNYGYTF	TGTGCCAGCAGCTTAGGCGGGGGGGAATGGAACTATGGCTACACCTTC
-	TRBV30	-	TRBJ1-1	CAWRREMLENTEAFF	TGTGCCTGGAGAAGGGAGATGTTGGAGAACACTGAAGCTTTCTTT
TRBD1	TRBV5-5	-	TRBJ2-2	CASSQAPGGAGTGELFF	TGTGCCAGCAGTCAGGCCCCAGGGGGCGCAGGGACCGGGGAGCTGTTTTTT
-	TRBV19	-	TRBJ2-7	CASTGKGEQYF	TGTGCCAGTACGGGAAAGGGCGAGCAGTACTTC
TRBD1	TRBV28	-	TRBJ1-1	CASLNRGGNTEAFF	TGTGCCAGCCTTAACAGGGGCGGCAACACTGAAGCTTTCTTT
-	TRBV5-8	few	TRBJ2-2	CASSLILAGATGELFF	TGTGCCAGCAGCTTGATTCTGGCAGGGGCGACCGGGGAGCTGTTTTTT
-	TRBV7-9	few	TRBJ2-3	CASSLRYGSSTDTQYF	TGTGCCAGCAGCTTACGTTACGGGTCTAGCACAGATACGCAGTATTTT
-	TRBV5-1	-	TRBJ2-5	CASSSTTQETQYF	TGCGCCAGCAGCTCGACTACTCAAGAGACCCAGTACTTC
-	TRBV5-5	-	TRBJ1-3	CASSSLGSGNTIYF	TGTGCCAGCAGCTCCCTAGGCTCTGGAAACACCATATATTTT
TRBD2	TRBV7-7	-	TRBJ2-5	CASSPVRLAGETQYF	TGTGCCAGCAGCCCCGTGCGACTAGCCGGGGAGACCCAGTACTTC
TRBD2	TRBV5-6	-	TRBJ2-1	CASSPTPSGPYNEQFF	TGTGCCAGCAGCCCTACCCCTAGCGGGCCCTACAATGAGCAGTTCTTC
-	TRBV10-2	-	TRBJ2-7	CASSLTGVPYEQYF	TGCGCCAGCAGCTTGACGGGGGTCCCTTACGAGCAGTACTTC
-	TRBV21-1	few	TRBJ2-7	CASSRPRREFGEQYF	TGTGCCAGCAGCCGACCACGGAGGGAGTTTGGCGAGCAGTACTTC
TRBD1	TRBV10-3	-	TRBJ2-7	CAIGTDTYEQYF	TGTGCCATCGGGACAGATACGTACGAGCAGTACTTC
TRBD2	TRBV5-6	-	TRBJ2-2	CASSWSGGPRELFF	TGTGCCAGCAGCTGGAGCGGGGGCCCAAGGGAGCTGTTTTTT
-	TRBV7-6	-	TRBJ2-6	CASATGANVLTF	TGTGCCAGCGCTACTGGGGCCAACGTCCTGACTTTC
-	TRBV19	once	TRBJ1-2	CASSIGDTINYGYTF	TGTGCCAGTAGTATAGGGGACACAATTAACTATGGCTACACCTTC
-	TRBV9	few	TRBJ2-7	CASSVGAGNYEQYF	TGTGCCAGCAGCGTAGGGGCAGGGAACTACGAGCAGTACTTC
TRBD1	TRBV29-1	-	TRBJ1-2	CSVERGVRDRDGYTF	TGCAGCGTTGAACGAGGGGTGAGGGACAGGGACGGCTACACCTTC
-	TRBV4-1	-	TRBJ2-3	CASSQRTPEASTDTQYF	TGCGCCAGCAGCCAAAGGACACCCGAAGCGAGTACAGATACGCAGTATTTT
TRBD1	TRBV11-2	-	TRBJ1-1	CASTLRLGQASEAFF	TGTGCCAGCACCCTTAGATTGGGACAGGCTTCTGAAGCTTTCTTT
TRBD1	TRBV5-1	-	TRBJ1-6	CASSLPGGAGSPLHF	TGCGCCAGCAGCTTACCAGGGGGCGCCGGCTCACCCCTCCACTTT
TRBD2	TRBV4-2	-	TRBJ2-1	CASSLYGTSGNEQFF	TGTGCCAGCAGCCTCTATGGGACTAGCGGGAATGAGCAGTTCTTC
TRBD1	TRBV19	few	TRBJ2-7	CASSSGTGGSYEQYF	TGTGCCAGTAGCTCCGGGACAGGGGGCTCCTACGAGCAGTACTTC
-	TRBV6-1	-	TRBJ1-5	CASSEGTDFLSNQPQHF	TGTGCCAGCAGTGAAGGGACAGACTTCCTTAGCAATCAGCCCCAGCATTTT
TRBD2	TRBV9	-	TRBJ2-1	CASSVGGGFYNEQFF	TGTGCCAGCAGCGTAGGGGGGGGATTCTACAATGAGCAGTTCTTC
-	TRBV12-1	-	TRBJ2-7	CASSPVLAGATYEQYF	TGTGCCAGCAGCCCGGTACTAGCGGGGGCCACCTACGAGCAGTACTTC
-	TRBV6-4	-	TRBJ2-1	CASLTAGTTKSNEQFF	TGTGCCAGCCTCACCGCCGGGACAACCAAATCCAATGAGCAGTTCTTC
-	TRBV28	-	TRBJ1-2	CASSTEGSPLHGYTF	TGTGCCAGCAGTACGGAGGGGAGCCCACTTCATGGCTACACCTTC
TRBD1	TRBV27	-	TRBJ2-2	CASSWRTGGTGELFF	TGTGCCAGCAGCTGGAGGACAGGGGGAACCGGGGAGCTGTTTTTT
TRBD2	TRBV7-6	-	TRBJ2-1	CASSLGLAGNEQFF	TGTGCCAGCAGCTTAGGGTTAGCGGGGAATGAGCAGTTCTTC
-	TRBV6-1	-	TRBJ1-6	CASSEPPPGQRSSYNSPLHF	TGTGCCAGCAGTGAACCCCCCCCAGGACAGAGGAGCTCCTATAATTCACCCCTCCACTTT
TRBD1	TRBV5-4	-	TRBJ1-2	CASSWGQGGLHGYTF	TGTGCCAGCAGCTGGGGACAGGGAGGTTTACATGGCTACACCTTC